A selection of T cell receptor beta chains follows, all from one sample in a study of post-analysis software for immune sequencing data. One entry per CDR3 protein, called by TCRdb with MiXCR from the PCR reads. The table has about 680,000 distinct CDR3 sequences, 59% seen once. The sequencing input was blood. Every receptor here comes from a girl aged 2-10 years with multiple sclerosis. Both conserved end residues are part of each CDR3.

J gene: TRBJ1-5
V gene: TRBV7-2
CDR3 protein: CASSLDPNQPQHF

J gene: TRBJ1-2
V gene: TRBV28
CDR3 protein: CASNPEVTYGYTF

J gene: TRBJ2-5
V gene: TRBV12-3/TRBV12-4
CDR3 protein: CASSPRGQGEETQYF

J gene: TRBJ2-5
V gene: TRBV13
CDR3 protein: CASSQGRKQETQYF

J gene: TRBJ2-1
V gene: TRBV7-3
CDR3 protein: CASREGLAGPNEQFF

J gene: TRBJ2-5
V gene: TRBV20-1
CDR3 protein: CSANLGGAKETQYF

J gene: TRBJ2-7
V gene: TRBV20-1
CDR3 protein: CSARRREGYEQYF

J gene: TRBJ1-5
V gene: TRBV10-3
CDR3 protein: CAISESEGTGLRQPQHF

J gene: TRBJ1-2
V gene: TRBV4-3
CDR3 protein: CASSQDKGGGYGYTF

J gene: TRBJ1-2
V gene: TRBV3-1
CDR3 protein: CASSRSLGGLYGYTF

J gene: TRBJ2-5
V gene: TRBV24-1
CDR3 protein: CATSVGSGREDQETQYF

J gene: TRBJ2-1
V gene: TRBV7-2
CDR3 protein: CASSLEGIHEQFF

J gene: TRBJ2-3
V gene: TRBV7-2
CDR3 protein: CASSTDSADTQYF

J gene: TRBJ1-1
V gene: TRBV20-1
CDR3 protein: CSASWQSLSSTEAFF

J gene: TRBJ2-3
V gene: TRBV20-1
CDR3 protein: CSAQGRASDTQYF

J gene: TRBJ2-3
V gene: TRBV5-1
CDR3 protein: CASRATRTDTQYF

J gene: TRBJ2-7
V gene: TRBV6-5
CDR3 protein: CASSSLTSGVSYEQYF

J gene: TRBJ2-1
V gene: TRBV9
CDR3 protein: CASSAGQGYNEQFF

J gene: TRBJ2-1
V gene: TRBV3-1
CDR3 protein: CASNQESSGSRSEQFF

J gene: TRBJ1-5
V gene: TRBV7-2
CDR3 protein: CASSIADRESNQPQHF

J gene: TRBJ1-1
V gene: TRBV29-1
CDR3 protein: CSVDRGLGEAFF

J gene: TRBJ2-1
V gene: TRBV29-1
CDR3 protein: CSVVGSVRGYYNEQFF

J gene: TRBJ2-1
V gene: TRBV12-3/TRBV12-4
CDR3 protein: CASSSSGGFNEQFF

J gene: TRBJ2-7
V gene: TRBV6-2/TRBV6-3
CDR3 protein: CASRTPTGKTYYEQYF

J gene: TRBJ1-2
V gene: TRBV7-2
CDR3 protein: CASSSASTGAVYGYTF

J gene: TRBJ2-4
V gene: TRBV15
CDR3 protein: CATSSLAKNIQYF

J gene: TRBJ2-1
V gene: TRBV7-2
CDR3 protein: CASTLEGGYNEQFF

J gene: TRBJ1-2
V gene: TRBV10-3
CDR3 protein: CATETGGRHGYTF

J gene: TRBJ2-7
V gene: TRBV5-1
CDR3 protein: CASSKQGFSYEQYF

J gene: TRBJ2-5
V gene: TRBV29-1
CDR3 protein: CSVEALAGGGEQYF

J gene: TRBJ2-1
V gene: TRBV20-1
CDR3 protein: CSARLAGYYNEQFF

J gene: TRBJ1-1
V gene: TRBV6-1
CDR3 protein: CASRVQGNTEAFF

J gene: TRBJ2-3
V gene: TRBV7-6
CDR3 protein: CASSLASGGSDTQYF

J gene: TRBJ2-1
V gene: TRBV5-1
CDR3 protein: CASSQRGGGIDEQFF

J gene: TRBJ1-2
V gene: TRBV10-3
CDR3 protein: CAIRPGLNRGYTF

J gene: TRBJ1-4
V gene: TRBV7-2
CDR3 protein: CASSAYRGRGEKLFF

J gene: TRBJ2-4
V gene: TRBV29-1
CDR3 protein: CSTGRGGNIQYF

J gene: TRBJ2-4
V gene: TRBV5-1
CDR3 protein: CASSTGGKDNIQYF

J gene: TRBJ2-2
V gene: TRBV13
CDR3 protein: CASHSNILTGELFF

J gene: TRBJ1-5
V gene: TRBV6-5
CDR3 protein: CASSSGQGTGQPQHF

J gene: TRBJ2-4
V gene: TRBV3-1
CDR3 protein: CASSQGTSAGIGGKNIQYF

J gene: TRBJ2-1
V gene: TRBV15
CDR3 protein: CATSREGAFYNEQFF

J gene: TRBJ2-4
V gene: TRBV20-1
CDR3 protein: CSALLGGENIQYF

J gene: TRBJ2-1
V gene: TRBV6-2/TRBV6-3
CDR3 protein: CASSFSPNEQFF

J gene: TRBJ1-2
V gene: TRBV7-9
CDR3 protein: CASSSGIVYGYTF

J gene: TRBJ1-2
V gene: TRBV2
CDR3 protein: CASSDTVSGYTF

J gene: TRBJ1-5
V gene: TRBV15
CDR3 protein: CATSTSLRAYNQPQHF

J gene: TRBJ2-3
V gene: TRBV7-2
CDR3 protein: CASTQAGRTTDTQYF

J gene: TRBJ2-4
V gene: TRBV5-1
CDR3 protein: CASSLGQLFGKNIQYF